This T cell receptor (beta chain) was captured by sequencing in a study of blood T cells in healthy people across ages. Across the whole study: The capture of about one barcoded beta molecule per two T cells was achieved by template switching. Study-wide points: From one million sequenced T cells, diversity estimates were lower bounds.

This clonotype occurred many times. Antigen: not known. Alongside a J-beta primer mix, a sample-barcoded 5' primer served in a second PCR lasting roughly 6 to 12 cycles. The study obtained at least 3 million CDR3-containing paired-end reads from every sample. MiXCR, applied by TCRdb to the 5' RACE reads, yields one record per CDR3 protein. Found here are around 900,000 distinct CDR3 sequences, just over 50% of them singletons; the top ten hold around 21%. V shed 2 bases and J 2 bases; nucleotides not matched to a gene: 3. The CDR3 has 14 residues. CDR1 is KGHSH, CDR2 LQKENI, per germline. Sample: blood. This sequence was found in an older woman in good health. The genes are TRBV18 and TRBJ2-7, with 7 bases identical to TRBD1. Here the CDR3 reads CASSPSDRAYEQYF. The CDR3, as DNA: TGTGCCAGCTCACCAAGCGACAGGGCCTACGAGCAGTACTTC. Combining the CDR3 with reference TRBV18 and TRBJ2-7 gives the whole variable domain NAGVMQNPRHLVRRRGQEARLRCSPMKGHSHVYWYRQLPEEGLKFMVYLQKENIIDESGMPKERFSAEFPKEGPSILRIQQVVRGDSAAYFCASSPSDRAYEQYFGPGTRLTVT.